Listed below are T cell receptor beta chains from one sample, sequenced in a study of spatial heterogeneity in lung cancer. From the 5' RACE reads, TCRdb called clonotypes with MiXCR, one entry per CDR3 protein. The sample includes some 34,000 distinct CDR3 sequences, less than 9% of them seen just once. This material consisted of PBMCs, taken at surgery. The receptors originated from a female donor with early-stage non-small cell lung cancer. Each CDR3 is given with its conserved first and last residue. Each record gives: CDR3 length, D gene, V gene, clone size, J gene, CDR3 DNA, CDR3 protein. D genes are given only for firm matches. A row's size may be missing; if present it is once, few, many or a size class.

>15|.|TRBV7-2|many|TRBJ1-3
TGTGCCAGCAGCTTAGGCCCCCCCCCTGGAAACACCATATATTTT
CASSLGPPPGNTIYF
>15|TRBD2|TRBV28|many|TRBJ2-7
TGTGCCAGCAGTTTAGGCGCGGGAGCAGCGAACGAGCAGTACTTC
CASSLGAGAANEQYF
>14|.|TRBV7-9|few|TRBJ2-7
TGTGCCAGCAGCTTAAGTCTAGCCAAGAAGGAGCAGTACTTC
CASSLSLAKKEQYF
>15|TRBD2|TRBV2|few|TRBJ2-1
TGTGCCAGCAGTGAATTGCCTAGCGGGTACAATGAGCAGTTCTTC
CASSELPSGYNEQFF
>14|.|TRBV20-1|many|TRBJ1-2
TGCAGTGCTAGAGATCACGGGGGCGAGTATGGCTACACCTTC
CSARDHGGEYGYTF
>14|.|TRBV5-1|.|TRBJ2-3
TGCGCCAGCAGCTTGACAGGGCCGATAGATACGCAGTATTTT
CASSLTGPIDTQYF
>15|.|TRBV7-2|many|TRBJ1-1
TGTGCCAGCAGCCGGAGTGGACAGTTGAACACTGAAGCTTTCTTT
CASSRSGQLNTEAFF
>13|.|TRBV7-7|.|TRBJ2-3
TGTGCTAGCAGCAGGGACATACCGGATACGCAGTATTTT
CASSRDIPDTQYF
>12|.|TRBV12-3/TRBV12-4|many|TRBJ2-3
TGTGCCAGCACCCTATCCACAGATACGCAGTATTTT
CASTLSTDTQYF
>12|.|TRBV28|many|TRBJ2-5
TGTGCCAGCGGGACGGTTCAAGAGACCCAGTACTTC
CASGTVQETQYF
>15|.|TRBV20-1|.|TRBJ2-3
TGCAGTGCTAGATTCCGAGGAGGGCCCGCAGATACGCAGTATTTT
CSARFRGGPADTQYF
>13|.|TRBV6-5|many|TRBJ1-1
TGTGCCAGCAGAACAGGGAAGGGCACTGAAGCTTTCTTT
CASRTGKGTEAFF
>15|.|TRBV19|.|TRBJ2-2
TGTGCCAGTAGACCAACGGGAGCGTGGGCCGGGGAGCTGTTTTTT
CASRPTGAWAGELFF
>17|TRBD2|TRBV5-1|many|TRBJ2-2
TGCGCCAGCAGCCAATGGACTAGCGGGGGGAACACCGGGGAGCTGTTTTTT
CASSQWTSGGNTGELFF
>14|.|TRBV7-2|.|TRBJ2-5
TGTGCCAGCAGCTCCGCGGGGAGCGGAGAGACCCAGTACTTC
CASSSAGSGETQYF
>15|.|TRBV19|.|TRBJ2-2
TGTGCCAGTAGTATCCGGGGAGGTAGCACCGGGGAGCTGTTTTTT
CASSIRGGSTGELFF
>13|TRBD1|TRBV6-1|many|TRBJ1-2
TGTGCCAGCAGACAGGGGCCCCTCTATGGCTACACCTTC
CASRQGPLYGYTF
>14|.|TRBV20-1|many|TRBJ2-1
TGCAGTGCTAGCGGTTTTTTCGGCCACAATGAGCAGTTCTTC
CSASGFFGHNEQFF
>15|TRBD2|TRBV7-9|.|TRBJ2-3
TGTGTCAGCAGCATAGCGGGAGAAAGTACAGATACGCAGTATTTT
CVSSIAGESTDTQYF
>15|TRBD2|TRBV20-1|many|TRBJ2-3
TGCAGTGCAAATAGCGGGGGGCTTAGCACAGATACGCAGTATTTT
CSANSGGLSTDTQYF
>13|.|TRBV28|many|TRBJ1-1
TGTGCCAGCAGTATAACAGGGAACACTGAAGCTTTCTTT
CASSITGNTEAFF
>17|TRBD1|TRBV12-3/TRBV12-4|many|TRBJ2-4
TGTGCCAGCAGTGCCGGGACAGGGCGCCGGGCCAAAAACATTCAGTACTTC
CASSAGTGRRAKNIQYF
>13|.|TRBV5-6|many|TRBJ2-5
TGTGCCAGCAGCTTTAGCCCGAAAGAGACCCAGTACTTC
CASSFSPKETQYF
>17|.|TRBV5-5|.|TRBJ1-2
TGTGCCAGCAGCTTGAACTCATCACCGGGAGGCCTTTATGGCTACACCTTC
CASSLNSSPGGLYGYTF
>17|.|TRBV7-2|many|TRBJ2-2
TGTGCCAGCAGCTTAGCGCCCGGGGGCAGGGGCACCGGGGAGCTGTTTTTT
CASSLAPGGRGTGELFF
>17|.|TRBV20-1|.|TRBJ2-2
TGCAGTGCCCGATACCTGGACTGGGGCCCGAACACCGGGGAGCTGTTTTTT
CSARYLDWGPNTGELFF